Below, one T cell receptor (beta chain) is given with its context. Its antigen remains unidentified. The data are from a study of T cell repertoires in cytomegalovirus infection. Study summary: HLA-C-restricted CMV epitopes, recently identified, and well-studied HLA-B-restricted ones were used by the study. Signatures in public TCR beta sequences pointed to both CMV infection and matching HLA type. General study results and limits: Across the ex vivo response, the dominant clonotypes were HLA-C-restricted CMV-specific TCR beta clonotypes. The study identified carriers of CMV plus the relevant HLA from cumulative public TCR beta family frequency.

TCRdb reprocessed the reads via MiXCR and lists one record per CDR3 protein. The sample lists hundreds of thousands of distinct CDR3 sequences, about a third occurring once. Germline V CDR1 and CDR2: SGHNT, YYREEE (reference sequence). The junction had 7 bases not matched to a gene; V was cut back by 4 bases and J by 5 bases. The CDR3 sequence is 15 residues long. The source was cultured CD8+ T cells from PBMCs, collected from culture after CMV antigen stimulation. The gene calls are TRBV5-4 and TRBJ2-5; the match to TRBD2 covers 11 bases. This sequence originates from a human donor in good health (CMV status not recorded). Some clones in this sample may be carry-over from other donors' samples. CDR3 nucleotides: TGTGCCAGCAGCAAACCCGGGACTAGCGGTGAGACCCAGTACTTC. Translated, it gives CASSKPGTSGETQYF.